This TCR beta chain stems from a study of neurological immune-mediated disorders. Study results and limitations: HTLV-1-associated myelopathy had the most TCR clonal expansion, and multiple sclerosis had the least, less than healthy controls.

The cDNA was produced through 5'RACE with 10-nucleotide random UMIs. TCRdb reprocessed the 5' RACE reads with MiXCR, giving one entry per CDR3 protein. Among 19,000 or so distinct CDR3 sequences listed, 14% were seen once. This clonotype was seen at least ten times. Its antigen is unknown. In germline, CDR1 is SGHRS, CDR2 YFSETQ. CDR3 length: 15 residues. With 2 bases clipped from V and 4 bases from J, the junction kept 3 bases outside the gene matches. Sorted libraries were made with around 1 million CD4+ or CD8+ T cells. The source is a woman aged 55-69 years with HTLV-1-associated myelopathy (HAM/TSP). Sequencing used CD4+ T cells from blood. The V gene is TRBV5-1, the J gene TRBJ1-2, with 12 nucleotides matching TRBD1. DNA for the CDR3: TGCGCCAGCAGCTTTGGGACAGGGGGCCTCTATGGCTACACCTTC. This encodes CASSFGTGGLYGYTF.